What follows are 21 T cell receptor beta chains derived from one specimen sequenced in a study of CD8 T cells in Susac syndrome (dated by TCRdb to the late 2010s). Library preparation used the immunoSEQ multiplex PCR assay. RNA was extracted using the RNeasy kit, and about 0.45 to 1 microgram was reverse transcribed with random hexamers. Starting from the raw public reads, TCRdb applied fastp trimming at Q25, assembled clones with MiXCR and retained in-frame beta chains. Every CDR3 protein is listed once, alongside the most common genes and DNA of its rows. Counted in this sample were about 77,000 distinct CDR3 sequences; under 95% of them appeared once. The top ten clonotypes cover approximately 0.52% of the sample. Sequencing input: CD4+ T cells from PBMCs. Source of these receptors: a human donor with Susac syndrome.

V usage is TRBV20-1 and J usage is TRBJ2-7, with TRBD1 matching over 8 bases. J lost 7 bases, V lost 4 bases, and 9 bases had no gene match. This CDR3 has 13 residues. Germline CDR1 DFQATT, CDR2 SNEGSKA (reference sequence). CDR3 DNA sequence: TGCAGTGCTACTGACAGGGGATTTGGAGAGCAGTACTTC. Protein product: CSATDRGFGEQYF.

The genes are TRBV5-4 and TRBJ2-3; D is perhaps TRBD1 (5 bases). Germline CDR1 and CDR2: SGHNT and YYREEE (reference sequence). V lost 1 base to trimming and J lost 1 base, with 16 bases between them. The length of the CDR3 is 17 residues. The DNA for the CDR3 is TGTGCCAGCAGCTTGTTCATCACAGGCTTAGGCACAGATACGCAGTATTTT. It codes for CASSLFITGLGTDTQYF. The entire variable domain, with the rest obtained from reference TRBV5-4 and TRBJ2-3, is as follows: ETGVTQSPTHLIKTRGQQVTLRCSSQSGHNTVSWYQQALGQGPQFIFQYYREEENGRGNFPPRFSGLQFPNYSSELNVNALELDDSALYLCASSLFITGLGTDTQYFGPGTRLTVL.

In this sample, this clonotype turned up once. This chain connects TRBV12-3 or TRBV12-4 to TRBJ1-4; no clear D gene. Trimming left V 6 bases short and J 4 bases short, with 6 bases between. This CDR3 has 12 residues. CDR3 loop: CASSWVNEKLFF. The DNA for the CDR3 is TGTGCCAGCAGCTGGGTTAATGAAAAACTGTTTTTT.

CDR3 amino acids: CASSRGLAGSYEQYF. CDR3 DNA: TGTGCCAGCAGCCGCGGACTAGCGGGGTCCTACGAGCAGTACTTC. The V and J genes are TRBV13 and TRBJ2-7; 12 positions agree with TRBD2. The germline V gene has CDR1 PRHDT and CDR2 FYEKMQ (reference sequence). J lost 1 base, V lost 5 bases, and 3 bases had no gene match. There are 15 residues in the CDR3. Full variable domain (missing parts from reference TRBV13 and TRBJ2-7): AAGVIQSPRHLIKEKRETATLKCYPIPRHDTVYWYQQGPGQDPQFLISFYEKMQSDKGSIPDRFSAQQFSDYHSELNMSSLELGDSALYFCASSRGLAGSYEQYFGPGTRLTVT.

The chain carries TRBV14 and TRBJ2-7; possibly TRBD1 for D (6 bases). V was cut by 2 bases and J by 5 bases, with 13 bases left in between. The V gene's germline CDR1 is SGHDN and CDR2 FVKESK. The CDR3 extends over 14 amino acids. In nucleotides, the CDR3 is TGTGCCAGCAGCCAAATCCAGGGGTCCCACGAGCAGTACTTC. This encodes CASSQIQGSHEQYF.

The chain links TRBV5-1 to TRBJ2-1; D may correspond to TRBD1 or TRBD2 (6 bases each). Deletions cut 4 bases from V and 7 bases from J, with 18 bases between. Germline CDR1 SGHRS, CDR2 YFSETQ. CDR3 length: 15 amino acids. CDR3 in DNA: TGCGCCAGCAGCCCTGCGTGGGGGGCGACGAATGAGCAGTTCTTC. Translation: CASSPAWGATNEQFF.

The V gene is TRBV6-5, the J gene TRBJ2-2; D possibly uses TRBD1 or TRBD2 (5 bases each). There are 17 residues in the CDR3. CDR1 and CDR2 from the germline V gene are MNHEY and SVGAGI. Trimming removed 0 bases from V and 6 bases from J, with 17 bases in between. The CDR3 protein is CASSYSRSGQGSGELFF. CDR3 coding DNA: TGTGCCAGCAGTTACTCGAGGAGCGGCCAGGGATCCGGGGAGCTGTTTTTT.

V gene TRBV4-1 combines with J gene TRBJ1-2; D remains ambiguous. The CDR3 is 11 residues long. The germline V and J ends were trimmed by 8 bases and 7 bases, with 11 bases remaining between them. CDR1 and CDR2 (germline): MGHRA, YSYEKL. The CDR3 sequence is CASSDVRGYTF. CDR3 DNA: TGCGCCAGCTCAGACGTCCGTGGCTACACCTTC.

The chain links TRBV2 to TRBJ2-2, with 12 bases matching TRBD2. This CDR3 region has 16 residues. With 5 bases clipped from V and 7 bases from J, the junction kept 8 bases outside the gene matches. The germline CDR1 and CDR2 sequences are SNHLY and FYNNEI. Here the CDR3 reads CASSRLAGVKVGELFF. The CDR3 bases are TGTGCCAGCAGTAGACTAGCGGGAGTGAAGGTCGGGGAGCTGTTTTTT. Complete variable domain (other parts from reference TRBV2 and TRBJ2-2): EPEVTQTPSHQVTQMGQEVILRCVPISNHLYFYWYRQILGQKVEFLVSFYNNEISEKSEIFDDQFSVERPDGSNFTLKIRSTKLEDSAMYFCASSRLAGVKVGELFFGEGSRLTVL.

Written as DNA, the CDR3 is TGCAGTGCTAGAGATGCGGGGGGGCGTGCGCAGTATTTT. Its translation is CSARDAGGRAQYF. The chain couples TRBV20-1 to TRBJ2-3; the match to TRBD2 covers 9 bases. Germline CDR1 reads DFQATT; CDR2 reads SNEGSKA (reference sequence). The CDR3 extends over 13 amino acids. After removal of 0 bases from V and 10 bases from J, the junction contained 5 bases not matched to a gene.

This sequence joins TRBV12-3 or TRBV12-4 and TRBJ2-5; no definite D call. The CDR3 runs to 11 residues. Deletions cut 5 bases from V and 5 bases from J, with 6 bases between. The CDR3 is CASSRSETQYF. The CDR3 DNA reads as TGTGCCAGCAGTAGAAGCGAGACCCAGTACTTC.

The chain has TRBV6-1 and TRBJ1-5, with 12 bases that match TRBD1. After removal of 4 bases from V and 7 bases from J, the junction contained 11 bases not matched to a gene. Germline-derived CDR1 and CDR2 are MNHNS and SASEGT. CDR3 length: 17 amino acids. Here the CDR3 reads CASSVLLGTGGPQPQHF. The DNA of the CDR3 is TGTGCCAGCAGTGTCCTACTAGGGACAGGGGGCCCGCAGCCCCAGCATTTT.

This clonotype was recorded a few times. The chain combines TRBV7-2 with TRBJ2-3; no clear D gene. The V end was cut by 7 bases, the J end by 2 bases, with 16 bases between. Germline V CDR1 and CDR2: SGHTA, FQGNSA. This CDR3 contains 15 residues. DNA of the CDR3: TGTGCCAGCACCCTTACGGTGATAACCACAGATACGCAGTATTTT. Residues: CASTLTVITTDTQYF.

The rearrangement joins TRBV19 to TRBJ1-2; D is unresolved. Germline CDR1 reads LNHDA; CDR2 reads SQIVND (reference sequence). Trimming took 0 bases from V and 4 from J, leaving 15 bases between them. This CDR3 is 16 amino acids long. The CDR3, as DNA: TGTGCCAGTAGTATAGATTCCCGGACTGCGACCTATGGCTACACCTTC. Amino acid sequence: CASSIDSRTATYGYTF.

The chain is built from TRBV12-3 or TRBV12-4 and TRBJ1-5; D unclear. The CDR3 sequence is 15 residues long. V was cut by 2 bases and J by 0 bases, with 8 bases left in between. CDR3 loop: CASSLWQNSNQPQHF. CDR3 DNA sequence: TGTGCCAGCAGTTTATGGCAAAATAGCAATCAGCCCCAGCATTTT.

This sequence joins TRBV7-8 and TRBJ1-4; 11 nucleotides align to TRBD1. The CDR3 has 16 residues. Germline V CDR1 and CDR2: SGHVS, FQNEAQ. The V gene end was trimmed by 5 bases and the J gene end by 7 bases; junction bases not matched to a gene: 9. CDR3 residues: CASSTGQGVVIEKLFF. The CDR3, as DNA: TGTGCCAGCAGCACGGGACAGGGGGTGGTTATTGAAAAACTGTTTTTT.

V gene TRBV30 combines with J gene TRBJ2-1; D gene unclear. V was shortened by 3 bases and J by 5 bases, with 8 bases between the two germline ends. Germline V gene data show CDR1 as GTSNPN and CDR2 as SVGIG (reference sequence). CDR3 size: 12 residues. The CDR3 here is CAWSGSHNEQFF. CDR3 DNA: TGTGCCTGGAGCGGTAGCCACAATGAGCAGTTCTTC.

This chain's CDR3 is CASSPDRTQPQHF. The CDR3 DNA reads as TGTGCCAGCTCACCGGACAGGACTCAGCCCCAGCATTTT. This sequence joins TRBV18 and TRBJ1-5; 7 bases are a match to TRBD1. V was pared by 3 bases and J by 6 bases, with 2 bases of the junction left unmatched. Germline V gives CDR1 KGHSH, CDR2 LQKENI. There are 13 residues in the CDR3.

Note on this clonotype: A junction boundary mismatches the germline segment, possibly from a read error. CDR3 sequence (DNA): TGCCTTGGCGGGGGGCTGCGGCCCACCGGGGAGCTGTTTTTT. Translation gives CLGGGLRPTGELFF. V and J are TRBV27 and TRBJ2-2; 8 positions match TRBD2. The germline V gene encodes CDR1 MNHEY and CDR2 SMNVEV (reference sequence). The CDR3 consists of 14 residues.

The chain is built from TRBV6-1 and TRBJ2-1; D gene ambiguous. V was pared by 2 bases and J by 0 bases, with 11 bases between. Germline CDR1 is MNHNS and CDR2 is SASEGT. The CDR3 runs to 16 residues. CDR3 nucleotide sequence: TGTGCCAGCAGTGAATGGTCTACCGGCTCCTACAATGAGCAGTTCTTC. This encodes CASSEWSTGSYNEQFF.

The CDR3: CSARGSQGFAYEQYF. The CDR3 nucleotides read TGCAGTGCTAGGGGGTCACAGGGGTTCGCCTACGAGCAGTACTTC. This chain joins TRBV20-1 and TRBJ2-7; TRBD1 matches at 7 bases. V gave up 3 bases and J gave up 2 bases; unmatched junction bases: 10. The germline gives CDR1 DFQATT, CDR2 SNEGSKA (reference sequence). The CDR3 spans 15 residues.